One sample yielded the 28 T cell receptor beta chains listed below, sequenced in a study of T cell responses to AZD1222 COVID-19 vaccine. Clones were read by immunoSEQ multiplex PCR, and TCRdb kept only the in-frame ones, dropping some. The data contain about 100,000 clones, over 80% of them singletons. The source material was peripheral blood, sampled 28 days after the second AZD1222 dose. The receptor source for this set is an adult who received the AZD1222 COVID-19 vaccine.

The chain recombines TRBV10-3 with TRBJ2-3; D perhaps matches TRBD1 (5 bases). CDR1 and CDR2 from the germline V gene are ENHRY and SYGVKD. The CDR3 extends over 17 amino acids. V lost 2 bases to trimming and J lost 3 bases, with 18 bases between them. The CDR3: CAISEAWGVVGTDTQYF. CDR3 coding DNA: TGTGCCATCAGTGAGGCGTGGGGCGTAGTGGGTACAGATACGCAGTATTTT.

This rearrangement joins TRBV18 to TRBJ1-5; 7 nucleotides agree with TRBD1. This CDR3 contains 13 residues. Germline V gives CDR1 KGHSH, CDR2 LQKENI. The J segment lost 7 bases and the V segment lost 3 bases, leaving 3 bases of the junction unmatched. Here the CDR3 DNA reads TGTGCCAGCTCACCTGGGACAGAACAGCCCCAGCATTTT. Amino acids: CASSPGTEQPQHF.

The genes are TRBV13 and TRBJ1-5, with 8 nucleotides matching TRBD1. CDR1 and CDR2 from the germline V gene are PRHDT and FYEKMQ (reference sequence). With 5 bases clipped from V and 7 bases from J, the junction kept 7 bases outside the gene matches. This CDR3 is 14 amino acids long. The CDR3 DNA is TGTGCCAGCAGCCGTGGACAGGGCGGACAGCCCCAGCATTTT. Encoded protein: CASSRGQGGQPQHF.

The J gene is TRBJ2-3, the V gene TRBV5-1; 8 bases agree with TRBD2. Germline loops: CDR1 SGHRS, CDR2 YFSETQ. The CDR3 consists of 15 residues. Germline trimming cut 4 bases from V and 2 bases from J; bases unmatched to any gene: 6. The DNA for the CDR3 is TGCGCCAGCAGCACGGAGCGGGGGTCCACAGATACGCAGTATTTT. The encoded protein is CASSTERGSTDTQYF.

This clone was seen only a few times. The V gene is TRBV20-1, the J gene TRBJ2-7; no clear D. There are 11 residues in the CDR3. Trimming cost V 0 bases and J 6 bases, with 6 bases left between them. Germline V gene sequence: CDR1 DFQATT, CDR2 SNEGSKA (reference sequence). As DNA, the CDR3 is TGCAGTGCTAGAGATCCTCCCGAGCAGTACTTC. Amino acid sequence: CSARDPPEQYF.

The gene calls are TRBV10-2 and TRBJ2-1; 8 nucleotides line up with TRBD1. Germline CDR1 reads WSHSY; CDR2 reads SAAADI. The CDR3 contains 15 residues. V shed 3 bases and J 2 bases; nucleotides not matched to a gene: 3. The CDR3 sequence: CASSEAGGAYNEQFF. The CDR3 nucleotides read TGCGCCAGCAGTGAAGCAGGGGGCGCCTACAATGAGCAGTTCTTC.

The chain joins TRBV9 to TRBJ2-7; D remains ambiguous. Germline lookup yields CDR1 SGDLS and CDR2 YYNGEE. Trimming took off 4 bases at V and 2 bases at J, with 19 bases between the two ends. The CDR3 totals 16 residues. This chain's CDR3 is CASSQRELLPAYEQYF. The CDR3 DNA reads TGTGCCAGCAGCCAGAGAGAACTTCTTCCCGCCTACGAGCAGTACTTC.

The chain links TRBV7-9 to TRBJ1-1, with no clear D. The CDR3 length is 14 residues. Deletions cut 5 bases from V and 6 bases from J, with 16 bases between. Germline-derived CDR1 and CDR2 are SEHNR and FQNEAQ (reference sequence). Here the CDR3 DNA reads TGTGCCAGCAGCCAACAGCGCTGGGAGGCTGAAGCTTTCTTT. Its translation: CASSQQRWEAEAFF.

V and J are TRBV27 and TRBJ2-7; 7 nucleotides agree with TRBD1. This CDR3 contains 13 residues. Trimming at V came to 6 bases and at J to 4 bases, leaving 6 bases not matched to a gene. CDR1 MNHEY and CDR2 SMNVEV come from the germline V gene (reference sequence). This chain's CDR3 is CASRSGTVYEQYF. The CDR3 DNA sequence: TGTGCCAGCAGGTCCGGGACAGTTTACGAGCAGTACTTC.

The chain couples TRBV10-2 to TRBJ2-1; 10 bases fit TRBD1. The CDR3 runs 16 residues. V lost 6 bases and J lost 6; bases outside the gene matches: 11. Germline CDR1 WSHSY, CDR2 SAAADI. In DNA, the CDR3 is TGCGCCAGCAGGGAACTGACAGGGGGCCTTACCAATGAGCAGTTCTTC. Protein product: CASRELTGGLTNEQFF.

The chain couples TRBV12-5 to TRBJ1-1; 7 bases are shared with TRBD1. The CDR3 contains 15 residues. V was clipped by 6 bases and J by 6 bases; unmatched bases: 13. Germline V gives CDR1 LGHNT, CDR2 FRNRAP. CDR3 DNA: TGTGCTAGTGGCCCTACAGGGGTGGGGAGGGCTGAAGCTTTCTTT. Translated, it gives CASGPTGVGRAEAFF.

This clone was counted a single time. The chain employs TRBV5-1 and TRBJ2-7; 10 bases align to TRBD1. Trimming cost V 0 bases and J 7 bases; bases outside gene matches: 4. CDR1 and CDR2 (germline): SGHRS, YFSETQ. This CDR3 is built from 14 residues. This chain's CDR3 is CASSLADRGVEQYF. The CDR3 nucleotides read TGCGCCAGCAGCTTGGCGGACAGGGGGGTGGAGCAGTACTTC. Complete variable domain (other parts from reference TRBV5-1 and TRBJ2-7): KAGVTQTPRYLIKTRGQQVTLSCSPISGHRSVSWYQQTPGQGLQFLFEYFSETQRNKGNFPGRFSGRQFSNSRSEMNVSTLELGDSALYLCASSLADRGVEQYFGPGTRLTVT.

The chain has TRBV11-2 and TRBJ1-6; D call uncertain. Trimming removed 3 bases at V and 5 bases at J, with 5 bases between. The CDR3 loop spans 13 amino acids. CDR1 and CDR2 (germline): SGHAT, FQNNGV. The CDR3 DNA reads TGTGCCAGCAGCTTCGGGGATAATTCACCCCTCCACTTT. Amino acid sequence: CASSFGDNSPLHF.

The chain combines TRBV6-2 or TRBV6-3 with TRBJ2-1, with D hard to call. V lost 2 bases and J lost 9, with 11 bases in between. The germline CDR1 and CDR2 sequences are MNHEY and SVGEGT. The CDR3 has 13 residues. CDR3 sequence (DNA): TGTGCCAGCAGTTACCCCTCTAGGGCTGAGCAGTTCTTC. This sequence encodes CASSYPSRAEQFF.

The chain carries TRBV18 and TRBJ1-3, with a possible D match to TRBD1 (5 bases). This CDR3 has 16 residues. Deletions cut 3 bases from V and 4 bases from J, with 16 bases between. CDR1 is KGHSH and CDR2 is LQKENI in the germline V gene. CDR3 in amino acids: CASSPPGPGKGNTIYF. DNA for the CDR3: TGTGCCAGCTCACCCCCGGGTCCAGGGAAGGGAAACACCATATATTTT.

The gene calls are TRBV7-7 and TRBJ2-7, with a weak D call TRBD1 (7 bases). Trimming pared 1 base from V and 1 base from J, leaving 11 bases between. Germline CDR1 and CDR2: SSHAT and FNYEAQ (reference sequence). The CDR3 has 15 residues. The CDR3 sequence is CASSLEAGGSYEQYF. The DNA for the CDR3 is TGTGCCAGCAGCTTAGAGGCAGGGGGGTCCTACGAGCAGTACTTC.

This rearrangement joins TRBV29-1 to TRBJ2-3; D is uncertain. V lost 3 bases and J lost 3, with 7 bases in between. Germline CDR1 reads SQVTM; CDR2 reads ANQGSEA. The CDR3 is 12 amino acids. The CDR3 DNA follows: TGCAGCGTTGACTTTAGTACAGATACGCAGTATTTT. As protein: CSVDFSTDTQYF.

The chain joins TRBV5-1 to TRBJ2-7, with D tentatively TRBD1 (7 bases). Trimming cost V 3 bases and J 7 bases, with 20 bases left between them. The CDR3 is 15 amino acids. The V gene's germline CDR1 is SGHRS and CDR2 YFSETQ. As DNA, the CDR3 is TGCGCCAGCAGCTCCGACAGGGCGGAGGGTCGGGAGCAGTACTTC. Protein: CASSSDRAEGREQYF.

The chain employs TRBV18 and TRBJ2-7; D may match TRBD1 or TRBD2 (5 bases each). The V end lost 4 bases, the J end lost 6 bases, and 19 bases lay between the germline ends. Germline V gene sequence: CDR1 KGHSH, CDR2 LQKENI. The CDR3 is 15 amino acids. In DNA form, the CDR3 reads TGTGCCAGCTCACGAAGCCCAGGGACGGAGGTCGAGCAGTACTTC. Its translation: CASSRSPGTEVEQYF.

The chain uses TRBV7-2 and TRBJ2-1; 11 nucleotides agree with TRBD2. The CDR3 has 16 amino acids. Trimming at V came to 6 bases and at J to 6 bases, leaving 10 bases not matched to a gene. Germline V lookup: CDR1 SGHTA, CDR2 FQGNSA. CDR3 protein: CASSLNGLAGGNEQFF. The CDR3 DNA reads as TGTGCCAGCAGTTTAAATGGACTAGCGGGCGGCAATGAGCAGTTCTTC.

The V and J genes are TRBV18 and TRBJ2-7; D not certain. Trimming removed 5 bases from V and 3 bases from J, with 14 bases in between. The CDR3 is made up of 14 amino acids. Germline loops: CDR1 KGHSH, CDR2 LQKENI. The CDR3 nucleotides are TGTGCCAGCTCATCCGGGCCTACCTACTACGAGCAGTACTTC. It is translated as CASSSGPTYYEQYF.

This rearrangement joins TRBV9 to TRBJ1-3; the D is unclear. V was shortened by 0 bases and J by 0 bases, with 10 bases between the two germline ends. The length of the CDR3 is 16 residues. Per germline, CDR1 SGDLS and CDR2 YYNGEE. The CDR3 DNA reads TGTGCCAGCAGCGTAGAGGTCGGTTACTCTGGAAACACCATATATTTT. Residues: CASSVEVGYSGNTIYF.

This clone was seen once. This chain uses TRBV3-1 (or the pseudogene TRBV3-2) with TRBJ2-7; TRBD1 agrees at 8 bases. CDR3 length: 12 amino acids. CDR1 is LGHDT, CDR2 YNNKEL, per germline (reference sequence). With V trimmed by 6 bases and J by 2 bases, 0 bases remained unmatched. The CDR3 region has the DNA TGTGCCAGCAGGGACAGGGCCTACGAGCAGTACTTC. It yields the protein CASRDRAYEQYF.

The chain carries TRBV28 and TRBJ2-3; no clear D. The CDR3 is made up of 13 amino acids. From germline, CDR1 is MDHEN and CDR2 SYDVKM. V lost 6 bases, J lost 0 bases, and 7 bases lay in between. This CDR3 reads CASRPPSTDTQYF. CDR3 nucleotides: TGTGCCAGCAGGCCCCCTAGCACAGATACGCAGTATTTT.

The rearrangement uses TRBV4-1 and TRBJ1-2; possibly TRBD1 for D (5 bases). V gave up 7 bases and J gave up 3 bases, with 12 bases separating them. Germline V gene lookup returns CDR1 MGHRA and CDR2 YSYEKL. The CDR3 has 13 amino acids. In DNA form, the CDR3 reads TGCGCCAGCACCCGGGGGACCGACTATGGCTACACCTTC. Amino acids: CASTRGTDYGYTF.

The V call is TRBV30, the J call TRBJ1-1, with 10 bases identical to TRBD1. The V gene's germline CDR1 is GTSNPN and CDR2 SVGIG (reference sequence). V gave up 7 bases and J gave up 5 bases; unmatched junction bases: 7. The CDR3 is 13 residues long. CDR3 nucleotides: TGTGCCTACCTCGACAGGGGGCGGACTGAAGCTTTCTTT. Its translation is CAYLDRGRTEAFF.

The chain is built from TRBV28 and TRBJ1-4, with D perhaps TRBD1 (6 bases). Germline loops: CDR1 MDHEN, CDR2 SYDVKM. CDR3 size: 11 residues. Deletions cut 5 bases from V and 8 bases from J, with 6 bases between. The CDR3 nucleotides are TGTGCCAGCAGTCAGGGGGAAAAACTGTTTTTT. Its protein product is CASSQGEKLFF.

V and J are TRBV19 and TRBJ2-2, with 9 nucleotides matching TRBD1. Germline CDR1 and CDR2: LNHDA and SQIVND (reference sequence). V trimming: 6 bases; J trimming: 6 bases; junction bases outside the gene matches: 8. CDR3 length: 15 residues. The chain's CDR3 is CASSLGTGLAGELFF. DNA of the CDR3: TGTGCCAGTAGCCTGGGGACAGGGTTGGCCGGGGAGCTGTTTTTT.